The 21 T cell receptor beta chains below were found in one sample sequenced in a study of OX40 agonist ivuxolimab in advanced cancers. Profiling relied on immunoSEQ multiplex PCR, and the TCRdb table lists in-frame clones only, not all of them. The sample includes about 83,000 clones, about 88% seen only once; the top ten take roughly 1.9%. The sequencing used CD4+ or CD8+ T cells sorted from blood, collected in a trial of the OX40 agonist ivuxolimab. The receptors shown here come from an adult with an advanced solid tumor such as melanoma, head and neck, liver or kidney cancer.

The V gene is TRBV5-1, the J gene TRBJ2-2; 12 bases fit TRBD1. V was clipped by 3 bases and J by 7 bases; unmatched bases: 4. The CDR3 runs 15 residues. Germline CDR1 is SGHRS and CDR2 is YFSETQ. CDR3 DNA: TGCGCCAGCAGCTGGGACAGGGGGCTGAGCGGGGAGCTGTTTTTT. It encodes CASSWDRGLSGELFF.

This chain uses TRBV6-7 with TRBJ1-1; D not certain. TRBV6-7 counts as an open reading frame of uncertain function. The CDR3 is 14 residues long. Trimming removed 2 bases from V and 1 base from J, with 8 bases in between. CDR3 coding DNA: TGTGCCAGCAGTTACCCCGGCCCGAACACTGAAGCTTTCTTT. Encoded protein: CASSYPGPNTEAFF.

The chain carries TRBV9 and TRBJ2-5, with D unclear. The CDR3 runs to 14 residues. Germline V gene lookup returns CDR1 SGDLS and CDR2 YYNGEE. V was cut by 0 bases and J by 1 base, with 7 bases left in between. The CDR3 DNA sequence: TGTGCCAGCAGCGTAGGATCACTCCAAGAGACCCAGTACTTC. Translation: CASSVGSLQETQYF. Using reference TRBV9 and TRBJ2-5 for the parts outside the CDR3, the full variable domain is DSGVTQTPKHLITATGQRVTLRCSPRSGDLSVYWYQQSLDQGLQFLIQYYNGEERAKGNILERFSAQQFPDLHSELNLSSLELGDSALYFCASSVGSLQETQYFGPGTRLLVL.

The chain employs TRBV7-8 and TRBJ2-1; 11 bases map to TRBD2. This CDR3 contains 17 residues. V lost 7 bases, J lost 0 bases, and 8 bases stayed unmatched. Looked up from germline, CDR1 is SGHVS and CDR2 is FQNEAQ. Here the CDR3 DNA reads TGTGCCAGCACCCCTAGCGGGGGGATGAGCTCCTACAATGAGCAGTTCTTC. Its protein is CASTPSGGMSSYNEQFF. Supplemented by reference TRBV7-8 and TRBJ2-1, the full variable domain reads GAGVSQSPRYKVAKRGQDVALRCDPISGHVSLFWYQQALGQGPEFLTYFQNEAQLDKSGLPSDRFFAERPEGSVSTLKIQRTQQEDSAVYLCASTPSGGMSSYNEQFFGPGTRLTVL.

The V gene is TRBV6-5, the J gene TRBJ1-1; the match to TRBD1 covers 8 bases. The germline V gene encodes CDR1 MNHEY and CDR2 SVGAGI. The length of the CDR3 is 15 residues. The V and J ends lost 5 bases and 9 bases, in that order; junction bases with no gene match: 14. This chain's CDR3 is CASSQTGGTRGKAFF. The CDR3 coding sequence is TGTGCCAGCAGTCAAACAGGGGGAACTAGGGGAAAAGCTTTCTTT.

This clone was observed a handful of times. V usage is TRBV28 and J usage is TRBJ2-7, with 7 bases identical to TRBD2. The CDR3 has 15 residues. After removal of 5 bases from V and 1 base from J, the junction contained 8 bases not matched to a gene. The germline gives CDR1 MDHEN, CDR2 SYDVKM. DNA for the CDR3: TGTGCCAGCAGTGAAAACGGACTAGGTTCCTACGAGCAGTACTTC. Its protein is CASSENGLGSYEQYF.

This clone was picked up one time. V usage is TRBV5-5 and J usage is TRBJ2-5, with D perhaps TRBD2 (6 bases). With 4 bases removed from V and 1 base from J, the gap between germline ends came to 14 bases. Germline V gives CDR1 SGHKS, CDR2 YYEKEE (reference sequence). The CDR3 is made up of 15 amino acids. CDR3 loop: CASSPGAVTQETQYF. The CDR3 DNA follows: TGTGCCAGCAGCCCGGGAGCAGTGACCCAAGAGACCCAGTACTTC.

J is TRBJ2-6 and V is TRBV7-6, with unresolved D. Trimming took 4 bases from V and 4 from J, leaving 2 bases between them. There are 12 residues in the CDR3. Germline V gene sequence: CDR1 SGHVS, CDR2 FNYEAQ. The DNA of the CDR3 is TGTGCCAGCAGCTCCGGGGCCAACGTCCTGACTTTC. This encodes CASSSGANVLTF.

This sequence joins TRBV9 and TRBJ1-4, with D uncertain. V was clipped by 0 bases and J by 7 bases, with 10 bases between them. CDR3 length: 14 amino acids. Germline V gene sequence: CDR1 SGDLS, CDR2 YYNGEE. CDR3 residues: CASSVGQGGEKLFF. CDR3 DNA sequence: TGTGCCAGCAGCGTAGGTCAAGGAGGTGAAAAACTGTTTTTT.

The rearrangement uses TRBV11-3 and TRBJ2-1; 9 bases fit TRBD2. The CDR3 runs 16 residues. The J segment lost 5 bases and the V segment lost 2 bases, leaving 7 bases of the junction unmatched. CDR1 is SGHNT, CDR2 YENEEA, per germline. The CDR3 coding sequence is TGTGCCAGCAGCTTATATGGCGGGGGGGCCGACAATGAGCAGTTCTTC. Translating it yields CASSLYGGGADNEQFF.

This sequence joins TRBV19 and TRBJ1-5; a possible D gene is TRBD1 (6 bases). In germline, CDR1 is LNHDA, CDR2 SQIVND (reference sequence). V was pared by 2 bases and J by 6 bases, with 14 bases between. CDR3 length: 15 residues. The CDR3 is CASSIPQQGGQPQHF. CDR3 sequence (DNA): TGTGCCAGTAGTATACCCCAACAGGGCGGTCAGCCCCAGCATTTT.

The chain links TRBV29-1 to TRBJ2-5; TRBD2 matches 9 bases. Germline lookup yields CDR1 SQVTM and CDR2 ANQGSEA. V was clipped by 2 bases and J by 5 bases; unmatched bases: 9. The CDR3 is 15 amino acids. CDR3 protein: CSVEIAGAPGETQYF. Here the CDR3 DNA reads TGCAGCGTTGAAATAGCGGGGGCCCCAGGGGAGACCCAGTACTTC.

The chain carries TRBV7-9 and TRBJ1-2; D ambiguous. Trimming removed 1 base from V and 7 bases from J, with 4 bases in between. Germline V gene lookup returns CDR1 SEHNR and CDR2 FQNEAQ (reference sequence). This CDR3 has 11 residues. The CDR3 DNA is TGTGCCAGCAGCTTAGAGGCTGGCTACACCTTC. It specifies CASSLEAGYTF.

The J gene is TRBJ2-4, the V gene TRBV2; possibly TRBD1 or TRBD2 for D (5 bases each). V lost 2 bases to trimming and J lost 3 bases, with 11 bases between them. Germline CDR1 reads SNHLY; CDR2 reads FYNNEI. The CDR3 loop spans 15 amino acids. DNA of the CDR3: TGTGCCAGCAGTGAATGGGGGAGAGACAAAAACATTCAGTACTTC. Residues: CASSEWGRDKNIQYF.

The chain joins TRBV29-1 to TRBJ1-1, with no clear D. Trimming took off 6 bases at V and 5 bases at J, with 16 bases between the two ends. CDR3 length equals 13 residues. Per the germline V gene, CDR1 is SQVTM and CDR2 is ANQGSEA. CDR3 protein: CSVVSETRTEAFF. DNA of the CDR3: TGCAGCGTCGTATCGGAAACCAGGACTGAAGCTTTCTTT.

This rearrangement joins TRBV15 to TRBJ2-7, with 10 bases lining up with TRBD1. The germline V gene has CDR1 LNHNV and CDR2 YYDKDF (reference sequence). This CDR3 spans 16 amino acids. Unmatched junction bases numbered 4, after V lost 1 base and J lost 1 base. CDR3 in amino acids: CATSRGGQGPSYEQYF. The CDR3 coding sequence is TGTGCCACCAGCAGAGGGGGACAGGGGCCTTCCTACGAGCAGTACTTC.

The V and J genes are TRBV19 and TRBJ1-2; perhaps TRBD1 as D (6 bases). V gave up 1 base and J gave up 4 bases, with 13 bases separating them. The CDR3 runs to 15 residues. The germline gives CDR1 LNHDA, CDR2 SQIVND (reference sequence). The CDR3 is CASSIVGGPGYGYTF. CDR3 nucleotides: TGTGCCAGTAGTATAGTCGGGGGGCCTGGCTATGGCTACACCTTC.

The rearrangement uses TRBV5-1 and TRBJ1-1; D perhaps matches TRBD1 (6 bases). Germline-derived CDR1 and CDR2 are SGHRS and YFSETQ. The CDR3 loop spans 18 amino acids. Between the trimmed V and J ends, which lost 0 bases and 1 base, there was a span of 19 bases. The DNA of the CDR3 is TGCGCCAGCAGCTTGGTTCGGCGGGGGCGACAACCGAACACTGAAGCTTTCTTT. Translation gives CASSLVRRGRQPNTEAFF.

The chain is built from TRBV7-2 and TRBJ2-7; D gene uncertain. The V and J ends lost 4 bases and 4 bases respectively, with 11 bases between them. There are 13 residues in the CDR3. In germline, CDR1 is SGHTA, CDR2 FQGNSA. In DNA form, the CDR3 reads TGTGCCAGCAGCTCCGTAGTGCCGTACGAGCAGTACTTC. This encodes CASSSVVPYEQYF.

The chain couples TRBV5-4 to TRBJ1-1; D is undetermined. The germline V gene encodes CDR1 SGHNT and CDR2 YYREEE (reference sequence). V was cut by 4 bases and J by 3 bases, with 10 bases left in between. The CDR3 sequence is 13 residues long. The CDR3 region has the DNA TGTGCCAGCAGCCCCCATGGGGACACTGAAGCTTTCTTT. Translation: CASSPHGDTEAFF.

This chain links TRBV6-6 with TRBJ2-7; 12 nucleotides line up with TRBD2. The germline gives CDR1 MNHNY, CDR2 SVGAGI (reference sequence). The CDR3 extends over 15 amino acids. Trimming removed 4 bases from V and 4 bases from J; junction bases left unmatched: 5. This CDR3 reads CASSSGLAGKYEQYF. In DNA, the CDR3 is TGTGCCAGCAGTTCCGGACTAGCGGGGAAGTACGAGCAGTACTTC.